This TCR beta chain came from a study of T cells after yellow fever vaccination. Study at large: For low cell numbers, libraries were made with SMART-Seq v4 Ultra Low Input.

CDR3 size: 14 residues. The V and J ends lost 4 bases and 5 bases respectively, with 14 bases between them. CDR1 is SGHTA and CDR2 is FQGNSA in the germline V gene. TCRdb re-derived calls from the 5' RACE reads in MiXCR, one entry per CDR3 protein. The table shows about 240,000 distinct CDR3 sequences, with roughly 4% occurring only once. This clonotype was observed at least ten times. The V call is TRBV7-2, the J call TRBJ2-5; D unresolved. The origin of this receptor is a man aged 18 to 29 who received the YFV17D yellow fever vaccine. Specimen: PBMCs, collected 15 days after the yellow fever booster vaccination. Written as DNA, the CDR3 is TGTGCCAGCAGCTCTACGGCGGATCACGAGACCCAGTACTTC. Protein sequence: CASSSTADHETQYF.